The clone carrying this T cell receptor (beta chain) was seen a few times. In the study's own analysis: Reference gene primer amplification gave estimated nucleated cell counts. Assay: immunoSEQ multiplex PCR; the TCRdb copy retains only in-frame clones and omits some. V, J and clone size reflect that table, while D and trimming were determined from the DNA. The table lists 150,000 to 200,000 clones, about 80% of them singletons, with approximately 21% in the top ten. With 5 bases removed from V and 1 base from J, the gap between germline ends came to 8 bases. The CDR3 is 14 residues long. Germline assignment: CDR1 SGHTA and CDR2 FQGNSA. The data are from a study of blood T cell repertoires in COVID-19. For the study at large: The United States, Italy and Spain supplied acute and convalescent COVID-19 samples. T cells, B-cell-depleted T cells, or PBMCs provided the cDNA or gDNA that served as material.

This sequence joins TRBV7-2 and TRBJ2-2; no definite D call. This clonotype was obtained from a woman of 80 years or more with acute or convalescent COVID-19. Sequencing was carried out using peripheral blood. The CDR3 nucleotides are TGTGCCAGCAGCCCACAGAGGAACACCGGGGAGCTGTTTTTT. The encoded protein is CASSPQRNTGELFF.